This T cell receptor beta chain appears in the sequencing data of a study of cytomegalovirus exposure and HLA in healthy donors. Whole-study context: The roughly 120 validation repertoires, a later analysis reported, used the same platform as the approximately 670 first-cohort repertoires. Study observations and caveats: The majority of TCR sequences were rare, yet some public TCRs appeared in many donors.

Data came from immunoSEQ multiplex PCR; TCRdb stores just in-frame clones and leaves some out. The sample has about 160,000 clones; more than 75% are singletons. A remark on this clone: The antigen is unknown.

There are 14 residues in the CDR3. With V trimmed by 8 bases and J by 7 bases, 11 bases remained unmatched. Germline CDR1 reads KGHSH; CDR2 reads LQKENI. This receptor was identified in a man younger than 30 in good health and CMV-seronegative. The chain recombines TRBV18 with TRBJ2-3, with TRBD2 matching 8 bases. The specimen was PBMCs. CDR3 protein: CASLPGGAWNTQYF. CDR3 coding DNA: TGTGCCAGCCTCCCGGGAGGGGCGTGGAATACGCAGTATTTT.